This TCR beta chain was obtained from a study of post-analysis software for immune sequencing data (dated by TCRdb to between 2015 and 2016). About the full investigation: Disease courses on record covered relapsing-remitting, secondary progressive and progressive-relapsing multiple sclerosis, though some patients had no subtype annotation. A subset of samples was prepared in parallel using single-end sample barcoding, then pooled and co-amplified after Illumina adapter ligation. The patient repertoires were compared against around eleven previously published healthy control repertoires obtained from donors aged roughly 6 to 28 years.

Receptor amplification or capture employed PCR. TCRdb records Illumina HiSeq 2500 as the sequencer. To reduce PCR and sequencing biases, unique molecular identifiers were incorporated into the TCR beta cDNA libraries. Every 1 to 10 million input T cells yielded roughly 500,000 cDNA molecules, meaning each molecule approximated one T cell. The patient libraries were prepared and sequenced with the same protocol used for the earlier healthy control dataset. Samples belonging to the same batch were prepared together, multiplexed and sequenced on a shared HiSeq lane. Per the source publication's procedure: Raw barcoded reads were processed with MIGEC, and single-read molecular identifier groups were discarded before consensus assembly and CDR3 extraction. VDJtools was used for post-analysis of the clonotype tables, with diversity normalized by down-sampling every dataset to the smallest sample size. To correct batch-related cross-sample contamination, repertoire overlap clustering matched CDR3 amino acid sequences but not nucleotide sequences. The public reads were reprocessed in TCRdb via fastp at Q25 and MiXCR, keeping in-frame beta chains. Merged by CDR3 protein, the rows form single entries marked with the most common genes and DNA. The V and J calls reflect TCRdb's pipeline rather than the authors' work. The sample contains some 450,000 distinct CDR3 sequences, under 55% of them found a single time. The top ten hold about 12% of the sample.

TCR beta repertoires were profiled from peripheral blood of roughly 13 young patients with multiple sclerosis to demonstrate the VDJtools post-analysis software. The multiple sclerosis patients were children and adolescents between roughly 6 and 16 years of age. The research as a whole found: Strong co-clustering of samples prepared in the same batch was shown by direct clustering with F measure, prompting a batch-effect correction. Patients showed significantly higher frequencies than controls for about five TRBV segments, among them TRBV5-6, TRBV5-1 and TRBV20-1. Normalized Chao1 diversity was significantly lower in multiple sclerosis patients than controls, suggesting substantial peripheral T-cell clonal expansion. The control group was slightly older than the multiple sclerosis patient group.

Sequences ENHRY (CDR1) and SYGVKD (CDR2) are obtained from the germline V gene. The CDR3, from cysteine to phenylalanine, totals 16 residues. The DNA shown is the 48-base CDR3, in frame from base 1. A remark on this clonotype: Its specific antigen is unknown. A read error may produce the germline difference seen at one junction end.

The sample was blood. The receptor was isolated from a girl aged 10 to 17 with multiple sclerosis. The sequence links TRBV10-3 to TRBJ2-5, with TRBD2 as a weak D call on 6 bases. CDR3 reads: CAAAPLVSPGGEAQYF. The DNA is TGTGCCGCAGCGCCTTTAGTGAGCCCCGGGGGAGAGGCCCAGTACTTC.